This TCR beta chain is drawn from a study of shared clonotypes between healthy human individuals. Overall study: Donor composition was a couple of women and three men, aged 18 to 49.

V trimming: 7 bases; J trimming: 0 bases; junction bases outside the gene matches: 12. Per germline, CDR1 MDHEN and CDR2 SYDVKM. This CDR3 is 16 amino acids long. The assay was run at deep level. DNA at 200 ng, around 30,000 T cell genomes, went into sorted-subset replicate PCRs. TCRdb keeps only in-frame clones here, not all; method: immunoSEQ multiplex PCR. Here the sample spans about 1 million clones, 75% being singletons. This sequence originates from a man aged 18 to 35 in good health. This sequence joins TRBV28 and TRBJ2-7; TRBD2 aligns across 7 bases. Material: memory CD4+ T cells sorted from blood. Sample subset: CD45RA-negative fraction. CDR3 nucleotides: TGTGCCAGCACTACGGCCGGCGGGGGAAGCTCCTACGAGCAGTACTTC. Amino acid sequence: CASTTAGGGSSYEQYF.